This entry features one T cell receptor beta chain sequence. Its antigen remains unidentified. CDR3 size: 14 residues. Trimming shortened V by 1 base and J by 0 bases, and 6 bases separated the two germline ends. Germline lookup yields CDR1 SQVTM and CDR2 ANQGSEA. The data originate from a study of CD8 T cells in ankylosing spondylitis. Study-level points and caveats: It appeared that ankylosing spondylitis blood was characterized by a TCR beta motif of several highly homologous variants. Disease-linked clones had a CD8+ phenotype and relatively low frequency in peripheral blood.

Construction of TCR beta libraries was performed using quantitative 5'-RACE with molecular barcodes. TCRdb independently ran MiXCR on the 5' RACE reads; one entry per CDR3 protein. Of fewer than 350,000 distinct CDR3 sequences listed, approximately 10% are singletons. What was sequenced was blood, either unsorted or a sorted T cell fraction (not recorded which). The clonotype originates from a female donor with ankylosing spondylitis or in good health (not recorded which). This chain connects TRBV29-1 to TRBJ2-2; D gene ambiguous. This chain's CDR3 is CSVEVGSNTGELFF. The CDR3 nucleotides read TGCAGCGTTGAAGTAGGATCGAACACCGGGGAGCTGTTTTTT.